This is a list of T cell receptor beta chains from one sample in a study of cytomegalovirus exposure and HLA in healthy donors. Produced via immunoSEQ multiplex PCR; TCRdb's table is partial and in-frame only. The sample shows 95,000 to 150,000 clones, just over 65% of them seen only once. Sequencing was carried out using PBMCs. The receptor source for this set is a man aged 18 to 29 in good health and CMV-seronegative. Both conserved end residues are part of each CDR3. The order of the fields is D gene, CDR3 length, clone size, J gene, V gene, CDR3 protein, CDR3 DNA. A D gene is named only where the DNA matches it firmly. Only part of the rows carry a size: once, few, many, or a class if the clone is expanded.

D gene: .
CDR3 length: 16
clone size: few
J gene: TRBJ1-3
V gene: TRBV7-9
CDR3 protein: CASSLEQGFSGNTIYF
CDR3 DNA: TGTGCCAGCAGCTTAGAACAGGGCTTCTCTGGAAACACCATATATTTT

D gene: TRBD1
CDR3 length: 15
clone size: once
J gene: TRBJ2-3
V gene: TRBV7-9
CDR3 protein: CASSLQGARTDTQYF
CDR3 DNA: TGTGCCAGCAGCTTACAGGGGGCGAGGACAGATACGCAGTATTTT

D gene: TRBD1
CDR3 length: 15
clone size: .
J gene: TRBJ1-2
V gene: TRBV5-1
CDR3 protein: CASSLGTGEGYGYTF
CDR3 DNA: TGCGCCAGCAGCTTGGGGACAGGGGAAGGGTATGGCTACACCTTC

D gene: TRBD2
CDR3 length: 13
clone size: .
J gene: TRBJ2-7
V gene: TRBV6-5
CDR3 protein: CASSQGLAREQYF
CDR3 DNA: TGTGCCAGCAGTCAGGGACTAGCGCGCGAGCAGTACTTC

D gene: .
CDR3 length: 13
clone size: few
J gene: TRBJ1-6
V gene: TRBV30
CDR3 protein: CASGRGDNSPLHF
CDR3 DNA: TGTGCCTCCGGCCGGGGGGATAATTCACCCCTCCACTTT

D gene: TRBD1
CDR3 length: 13
clone size: .
J gene: TRBJ1-1
V gene: TRBV6-5
CDR3 protein: CASSWQGATEAFF
CDR3 DNA: TGTGCCAGCAGTTGGCAGGGGGCAACTGAAGCTTTCTTT

D gene: TRBD2
CDR3 length: 16
clone size: few
J gene: TRBJ2-1
V gene: TRBV6-5
CDR3 protein: CASSYSMGGGYNEQFF
CDR3 DNA: TGTGCCAGCAGTTACTCGATGGGCGGGGGGTACAATGAGCAGTTCTTC

D gene: .
CDR3 length: 15
clone size: .
J gene: TRBJ2-3
V gene: TRBV4-3
CDR3 protein: CASSQDTSYTGTQYF
CDR3 DNA: TGCGCCAGCAGCCAAGATACTAGCTATACCGGTACGCAGTATTTT

D gene: TRBD2
CDR3 length: 16
clone size: .
J gene: TRBJ2-1
V gene: TRBV7-8
CDR3 protein: CASSRRLAGIPNEQFF
CDR3 DNA: TGTGCCAGCAGCCGAAGACTAGCGGGAATACCGAATGAGCAGTTCTTC

D gene: .
CDR3 length: 11
clone size: few
J gene: TRBJ1-1
V gene: TRBV2
CDR3 protein: CASDYMRKAFF
CDR3 DNA: TGTGCCAGCGATTATATGCGGAAAGCTTTCTTT

D gene: .
CDR3 length: 15
clone size: .
J gene: TRBJ1-1
V gene: TRBV5-6
CDR3 protein: CASSYPVGANTEAFF
CDR3 DNA: TGTGCCAGCAGCTACCCTGTGGGGGCGAACACTGAAGCTTTCTTT

D gene: .
CDR3 length: 12
clone size: .
J gene: TRBJ1-1
V gene: TRBV11-1
CDR3 protein: CASSLNAGKAFF
CDR3 DNA: TGTGCCAGCAGCTTAAATGCAGGGAAAGCTTTCTTT

D gene: .
CDR3 length: 13
clone size: .
J gene: TRBJ2-7
V gene: TRBV5-6
CDR3 protein: CASSSTGPHEQYF
CDR3 DNA: TGTGCCAGCAGCTCCACAGGGCCCCACGAGCAGTACTTC

D gene: .
CDR3 length: 15
clone size: few
J gene: TRBJ2-5
V gene: TRBV9
CDR3 protein: CASSAEGTRQETQYF
CDR3 DNA: TGTGCCAGCAGCGCCGAAGGGACTCGACAAGAGACCCAGTACTTC

D gene: TRBD2
CDR3 length: 14
clone size: .
J gene: TRBJ2-5
V gene: TRBV6-5
CDR3 protein: CASSGLGEEETQYF
CDR3 DNA: TGTGCCAGCAGCGGACTAGGAGAGGAAGAGACCCAGTACTTC

D gene: TRBD2
CDR3 length: 14
clone size: .
J gene: TRBJ2-3
V gene: TRBV19
CDR3 protein: CASSIGGKRDTQYF
CDR3 DNA: TGTGCCAGTAGTATCGGGGGGAAGAGAGATACGCAGTATTTT

D gene: .
CDR3 length: 13
clone size: few
J gene: TRBJ1-5
V gene: TRBV5-1
CDR3 protein: CASSRSGGQPQHF
CDR3 DNA: TGCGCCAGCAGCCGCAGCGGGGGTCAGCCCCAGCATTTT

D gene: .
CDR3 length: 13
clone size: .
J gene: TRBJ2-1
V gene: TRBV7-2
CDR3 protein: CASNSIQGNEQFF
CDR3 DNA: TGTGCCAGCAATTCAATACAGGGCAATGAGCAGTTCTTC

D gene: .
CDR3 length: 15
clone size: few
J gene: TRBJ2-1
V gene: TRBV28
CDR3 protein: CASSLRSGTRHEQFF
CDR3 DNA: TGTGCCAGCAGTTTAAGGTCAGGGACACGGCATGAGCAGTTCTTC

D gene: TRBD2
CDR3 length: 16
clone size: .
J gene: TRBJ2-1
V gene: TRBV9
CDR3 protein: CASSPLLAGGLSEQFF
CDR3 DNA: TGTGCCAGTTCCCCCCTACTAGCGGGAGGCCTTAGTGAGCAGTTCTTC

D gene: TRBD1
CDR3 length: 13
clone size: .
J gene: TRBJ1-2
V gene: TRBV19
CDR3 protein: CASSARTGYGYTF
CDR3 DNA: TGTGCCAGTAGTGCAAGGACAGGCTATGGCTACACCTTC

D gene: TRBD1
CDR3 length: 19
clone size: .
J gene: TRBJ2-2
V gene: TRBV4-1
CDR3 protein: CASSLRPRDSASNTGELFF
CDR3 DNA: TGCGCCAGCAGCCTAAGACCCCGGGACAGCGCCTCGAACACCGGGGAGCTGTTTTTT

D gene: TRBD2
CDR3 length: 16
clone size: few
J gene: TRBJ2-1
V gene: TRBV2
CDR3 protein: CASSEVRSGGADEQFF
CDR3 DNA: TGTGCCAGCAGTGAAGTGCGTAGCGGGGGGGCCGATGAGCAGTTCTTC

D gene: .
CDR3 length: 15
clone size: .
J gene: TRBJ1-5
V gene: TRBV30
CDR3 protein: CAWSPPDSRNQPQHF
CDR3 DNA: TGTGCCTGGAGCCCACCGGACAGTCGCAATCAGCCCCAGCATTTT

D gene: .
CDR3 length: 10
clone size: .
J gene: TRBJ1-2
V gene: TRBV20-1
CDR3 protein: CSAVNYGYTF
CDR3 DNA: TGCAGTGCCGTTAACTATGGCTACACCTTC

D gene: TRBD2
CDR3 length: 16
clone size: .
J gene: TRBJ2-1
V gene: TRBV11-2
CDR3 protein: CASSPIWREAYNEQFF
CDR3 DNA: TGTGCCAGCAGCCCCATTTGGCGGGAGGCCTACAATGAGCAGTTCTTC

D gene: .
CDR3 length: 13
clone size: few
J gene: TRBJ2-1
V gene: TRBV9
CDR3 protein: CASSVWGADEQFF
CDR3 DNA: TGTGCCAGCAGCGTATGGGGCGCAGATGAGCAGTTCTTC

D gene: TRBD1
CDR3 length: 14
clone size: once
J gene: TRBJ2-7
V gene: TRBV28
CDR3 protein: CASIETGGYREQYF
CDR3 DNA: TGTGCCAGCATCGAGACAGGGGGGTATCGTGAGCAGTACTTC

D gene: TRBD2
CDR3 length: 18
clone size: .
J gene: TRBJ2-1
V gene: TRBV5-1
CDR3 protein: CASLGLAGGAASGNEQFF
CDR3 DNA: TGCGCCAGCCTCGGACTAGCGGGAGGGGCTGCTTCGGGCAATGAGCAGTTCTTC

D gene: TRBD1
CDR3 length: 13
clone size: .
J gene: TRBJ2-7
V gene: TRBV6-5
CDR3 protein: CASRGQGADEQYF
CDR3 DNA: TGTGCCAGCAGAGGACAGGGGGCTGACGAGCAGTACTTC

D gene: TRBD1
CDR3 length: 12
clone size: .
J gene: TRBJ2-5
V gene: TRBV5-4
CDR3 protein: CASRSRGETQYF
CDR3 DNA: TGTGCCAGCAGATCCAGGGGGGAGACCCAGTACTTC

D gene: TRBD2
CDR3 length: 16
clone size: .
J gene: TRBJ2-7
V gene: TRBV30
CDR3 protein: CAWSRGTSGGSYEQYF
CDR3 DNA: TGTGCCTGGAGTAGGGGGACTAGCGGGGGGTCCTACGAGCAGTACTTC